Each of the 32 T cell receptor beta chains below was sequenced from the same sample in a study of cytomegalovirus exposure and HLA in healthy donors. Primers included in the PCR were 60 Vbeta and 13 Jbeta primers. The data were produced by immunoSEQ multiplex PCR, yet TCRdb's version contains in-frame clones alone and is incomplete. This sample has some 150,000 clones, with roughly 84% found just once. The sequenced sample was PBMCs. Receptor source: a woman younger than 30 in good health and CMV-seronegative.

This clone was counted a few times. V and J are TRBV7-9 and TRBJ1-1; D is ambiguous. In germline, CDR1 is SEHNR, CDR2 FQNEAQ (reference sequence). The germline V and J ends were trimmed by 4 bases and 1 base, with 10 bases remaining between them. The CDR3 has 14 amino acids. As DNA, the CDR3 is TGTGCCAGCAGCTCGACGGAGCCGAACACTGAAGCTTTCTTT. It is translated as CASSSTEPNTEAFF.

The chain is built from TRBV6-5 and TRBJ1-4, with TRBD1 matching over 9 bases. The ends lost 5 bases at V and 2 bases at J; junction bases unmatched: 0. The length of the CDR3 is 14 residues. The germline gives CDR1 MNHEY, CDR2 SVGAGI. CDR3 sequence: CASSGTGTNEKLFF. For the CDR3, the DNA is TGTGCCAGCAGTGGGACAGGGACTAATGAAAAACTGTTTTTT.

The gene calls are TRBV2 and TRBJ2-6; maybe TRBD2 (6 bases). Trimming took off 6 bases at V and 1 base at J, with 10 bases between the two ends. The CDR3 covers 15 residues. From germline, CDR1 is SNHLY and CDR2 FYNNEI. The CDR3 loop reads CASRNGRSGANVLTF. In nucleotides, the CDR3 is TGTGCCAGCAGGAACGGGAGATCTGGGGCCAACGTCCTGACTTTC.

This clone was observed a few times. This sequence joins TRBV6-5 and TRBJ2-7, with TRBD1 matching 7 bases. CDR3 length: 14 residues. The V gene end was trimmed by 2 bases and the J gene end by 2 bases; junction bases not matched to a gene: 3. Germline CDR1 and CDR2: MNHEY and SVGAGI. The CDR3 nucleotides are TGTGCCAGCAGTTACGTAGGGGGCACCTACGAGCAGTACTTC. This sequence encodes CASSYVGGTYEQYF.

The J gene is TRBJ1-2, the V gene TRBV19; D not certain. The CDR3 has 13 amino acids. Trimming left V 6 bases short and J 2 bases short, with 10 bases between. Germline V gives CDR1 LNHDA, CDR2 SQIVND (reference sequence). In DNA form, the CDR3 reads TGTGCCAGTAGCCAGGCCAAGAACTATGGCTACACCTTC. This gives the protein CASSQAKNYGYTF.

This clone came up once. V gene TRBV30 combines with J gene TRBJ1-1, with D possibly matching TRBD1 (5 bases). V shed 2 bases and J shed 2 bases, with 18 bases lying between them. The CDR3 runs 16 residues. The germline gives CDR1 GTSNPN, CDR2 SVGIG (reference sequence). In DNA form, the CDR3 reads TGTGCCTGGAGTCGGGGGATAGGGGTTATTAACACTGAAGCTTTCTTT. Protein product: CAWSRGIGVINTEAFF. Complete variable domain (other parts from reference TRBV30 and TRBJ1-1): SQTIHQWPATLVQPVGSPLSLECTVEGTSNPNLYWYRQAAGRGLQLLFYSVGIGQISSEVPQNLSASRPQDRQFILSSKKLLLSDSGFYLCAWSRGIGVINTEAFFGQGTRLTVV.

The chain couples TRBV6-5 to TRBJ1-2, with D perhaps matching TRBD1 (6 bases). The CDR3 is 13 residues long. Germline V lookup: CDR1 MNHEY, CDR2 SVGAGI. Trimming pared 6 bases from V and 4 bases from J, leaving 12 bases between. As DNA, the CDR3 is TGTGCCAGCAGGCTACAGGGCTTCTATGGCTACACCTTC. Translation gives CASRLQGFYGYTF.

There are a few counts of this clone. This chain links TRBV19 with TRBJ1-2, with TRBD1 matching over 7 bases. This CDR3 is 14 amino acids long. V lost 4 bases, J lost 4 bases, and 6 bases stayed unmatched. CDR1 is LNHDA and CDR2 is SQIVND in the germline V gene (reference sequence). CDR3 sequence (DNA): TGTGCCAGTAGTAGGACGGGACAGACCTATGGCTACACCTTC. This encodes CASSRTGQTYGYTF. The full variable domain, in which reference TRBV19 and TRBJ1-2 provide the parts outside the CDR3, is DGGITQSPKYLFRKEGQNVTLSCEQNLNHDAMYWYRQDPGQGLRLIYYSQIVNDFQKGDIAEGYSVSREKKESFPLTVTSAQKNPTAFYLCASSRTGQTYGYTFGSGTRLTVV.

V and J are TRBV28 and TRBJ2-5; 11 positions agree with TRBD2. With V trimmed by 5 bases and J by 4 bases, 9 bases remained unmatched. The CDR3 runs to 16 residues. CDR1 and CDR2 from the germline V gene are MDHEN and SYDVKM. The CDR3 sequence is CASSREVAGGRETQYF. The CDR3 DNA reads TGTGCCAGCAGTCGAGAGGTAGCGGGGGGGCGAGAGACCCAGTACTTC.

V is TRBV5-6 and J is TRBJ1-1; D gene ambiguous. With 0 bases removed from V and 0 bases from J, the gap between germline ends came to 9 bases. The CDR3 spans 15 residues. Germline assignment: CDR1 SGHDT and CDR2 YYEEEE. CDR3 region: CASSLGHIMNTEAFF. Written as DNA, the CDR3 is TGTGCCAGCAGCTTGGGACACATCATGAACACTGAAGCTTTCTTT.

V gene TRBV9 combines with J gene TRBJ2-5; 14 positions agree with TRBD2. Germline V CDR1 and CDR2: SGDLS, YYNGEE. The V and J ends lost 2 bases and 1 base, in that order; junction bases with no gene match: 1. CDR3 size: 16 residues. CDR3 region: CASSVGLAGGQETQYF. CDR3 nucleotides: TGTGCCAGCAGCGTCGGACTAGCGGGGGGCCAAGAGACCCAGTACTTC.

The J gene is TRBJ1-5, the V gene TRBV9; unclear D gene. The V end lost 0 bases, the J end lost 6 bases, and 13 bases lay between the germline ends. This CDR3 contains 15 residues. Germline V gene sequence: CDR1 SGDLS, CDR2 YYNGEE. As DNA, the CDR3 is TGTGCCAGCAGCGTAGGGGCAGGTAATGGTCAGCCCCAGCATTTT. Amino acids: CASSVGAGNGQPQHF.

This chain links TRBV30 with TRBJ2-3, with 11 bases that match TRBD2. The CDR3 totals 14 residues. V lost 3 bases and J lost 9; bases outside the gene matches: 8. Germline CDR1 reads GTSNPN; CDR2 reads SVGIG (reference sequence). The chain's CDR3 is CAWSPFPSGGTQYF. The CDR3, as DNA: TGTGCCTGGAGCCCCTTCCCTAGCGGGGGGACGCAGTATTTT.

This chain connects TRBV7-3 to TRBJ1-1; tentative D call: TRBD1 (6 bases). The germline V gene has CDR1 SGHTA and CDR2 FQGTGA. V was clipped by 5 bases and J by 0 bases, with 10 bases between them. CDR3 length: 14 amino acids. CDR3 sequence: CASSKTGLNTEAFF. The CDR3 bases are TGTGCCAGCAGCAAGACAGGATTGAACACTGAAGCTTTCTTT.

The chain is built from TRBV5-1 and TRBJ2-7; 11 nucleotides match TRBD1. CDR1 is SGHRS, CDR2 YFSETQ, per germline. This CDR3 is 16 amino acids long. V shed 4 bases and J 5 bases; nucleotides not matched to a gene: 11. CDR3 nucleotide sequence: TGCGCCAGCAGCCTCTCGGACAGGGGGCGAGGTCACGAGCAGTACTTC. This encodes CASSLSDRGRGHEQYF.

The chain is built from TRBV11-2 and TRBJ1-4; 9 nucleotides align to TRBD1. CDR3 size: 18 residues. Germline V gene sequence: CDR1 SGHAT, CDR2 FQNNGV. Trimming cost V 2 bases and J 5 bases; bases outside gene matches: 12. In DNA, the CDR3 is TGTGCCAGCAGCTTACATTTCGCACCCGGGACAGGGAATGAAAAACTGTTTTTT. It encodes CASSLHFAPGTGNEKLFF.

The V and J genes are TRBV5-6 and TRBJ1-4, with TRBD1 identical over 11 bases. J lost 7 bases, V lost 4 bases, and 6 bases had no gene match. The CDR3 length is 15 residues. CDR1 is SGHDT and CDR2 is YYEEEE in the germline V gene. CDR3 sequence reads: CASSGGTGGSEKLFF. The CDR3 region has the DNA TGTGCCAGCAGCGGCGGGACAGGGGGGAGTGAAAAACTGTTTTTT. Drawing the rest from reference TRBV5-6 and TRBJ1-4, the complete variable domain is DAGVTQSPTHLIKTRGQQVTLRCSPKSGHDTVSWYQQALGQGPQFIFQYYEEEERQRGNFPDRFSGHQFPNYSSELNVNALLLGDSALYLCASSGGTGGSEKLFFGSGTQLSVL.

The CDR3 coding sequence is TGTGCCAGCAGCTTGCGGGGGGCATGGAATTCACCCCTCCACTTT. Its protein product is CASSLRGAWNSPLHF. V and J are TRBV5-6 and TRBJ1-6; D is perhaps TRBD1 (6 bases). There are 15 residues in the CDR3. Germline V lookup: CDR1 SGHDT, CDR2 YYEEEE. Trimming removed 1 base at V and 7 bases at J, with 12 bases between.

In regard to this clone: One junction end disagrees with the germline gene, perhaps due to a read error. The CDR3: CASSLDLSGGNDNEQFF. CDR3 in DNA: TGTGCCAGCAGCCTAGACCTTAGCGGGGGGAACGACAATGAGCAGTTCTTC. The chain couples TRBV11-2 to TRBJ2-1, with 10 bases that match TRBD2. The CDR3 totals 17 residues. In germline, CDR1 is SGHAT, CDR2 FQNNGV. The whole variable domain, filled in from reference TRBV11-2 and TRBJ2-1, reads EAGVAQSPRYKIIEKRQSVAFWCNPISGHATLYWYQQILGQGPKLLIQFQNNGVVDDSQLPKDRFSAERLKGVDSTLKIQPAKLEDSAVYLCASSLDLSGGNDNEQFFGPGTRLTVL.

This sequence joins TRBV5-8 and TRBJ2-3; D uncertain. The ends were cut back, 0 bases at V and 1 base at J, with 15 bases in the middle. Germline assignment: CDR1 SGHTS and CDR2 YDEGEE. The CDR3 totals 17 residues. CDR3 loop: CASSLAFIVAGTDTQYF. CDR3 bases: TGTGCCAGCAGCTTGGCCTTCATCGTCGCGGGCACAGATACGCAGTATTTT.

The chain uses TRBV15 and TRBJ2-3, with 9 nucleotides matching TRBD2. V trimming: 2 bases; J trimming: 2 bases; junction bases outside the gene matches: 11. The CDR3 contains 18 residues. CDR1 LNHNV and CDR2 YYDKDF come from the germline V gene (reference sequence). This chain's CDR3 is CATSRIGTSKVPTDTQYF. The CDR3 DNA reads as TGTGCCACCAGCAGAATAGGGACTAGCAAAGTCCCCACAGATACGCAGTATTTT.

The chain couples TRBV11-1 to TRBJ1-1; D unclear. The germline gives CDR1 SGHAT, CDR2 FQDESV (reference sequence). With 2 bases removed from V and 0 bases from J, the gap between germline ends came to 7 bases. CDR3 size: 14 residues. The DNA for the CDR3 is TGTGCCAGCAGCTTATCCCAGGTGAACACTGAAGCTTTCTTT. It codes for CASSLSQVNTEAFF.

The CDR3 protein is CASSDAAGKGEQYF. The DNA for the CDR3 is TGCGCCAGCAGTGACGCAGCGGGGAAAGGTGAGCAGTACTTC. The chain uses TRBV10-2 and TRBJ2-7; TRBD2 agrees at 7 bases. With 3 bases clipped from V and 7 bases from J, the junction kept 9 bases outside the gene matches. The CDR3 consists of 14 residues. CDR1 and CDR2 (germline): WSHSY, SAAADI.

The chain has TRBV19 and TRBJ2-1; D is perhaps TRBD1 (6 bases). V was clipped by 4 bases and J by 8 bases, with 18 bases between them. The CDR3 spans 15 residues. Germline V CDR1 and CDR2: LNHDA, SQIVND (reference sequence). The DNA for the CDR3 is TGTGCCAGTAGTAAGGGCGCAAGGGGGACCCATGAGCAGTTCTTC. Its protein is CASSKGARGTHEQFF.

This chain uses TRBV7-7 with TRBJ2-3; no firm D call. V gave up 3 bases and J gave up 1 base, with 5 bases separating them. CDR3 size: 13 residues. CDR1 and CDR2 (germline): SSHAT, FNYEAQ (reference sequence). CDR3 nucleotide sequence: TGTGCCAGCAGCTTTACGGGCACAGATACGCAGTATTTT. The encoded protein is CASSFTGTDTQYF.

The chain recombines TRBV14 with TRBJ1-2; 8 bases match TRBD1. Germline loops: CDR1 SGHDN, CDR2 FVKESK. The CDR3 runs to 14 residues. Losses at the gene ends were 1 base for V and 7 bases for J; bases not matched to a gene: 5. CDR3 nucleotides: TGTGCCAGCAGCCAAGGTCAGGGGGCTTCTGGCTACACCTTC. Translated: CASSQGQGASGYTF.

The rearrangement joins TRBV18 to TRBJ2-3; 11 nucleotides match TRBD1. Germline V lookup: CDR1 KGHSH, CDR2 LQKENI. The junction had 2 bases not matched to a gene; V was cut back by 1 base and J by 5 bases. The CDR3 has 15 amino acids. CDR3 region: CASSPLGQGEDTQYF. CDR3 bases: TGTGCCAGCTCACCACTGGGACAGGGGGAAGATACGCAGTATTTT.

The chain has TRBV18 and TRBJ1-5, with D possibly being TRBD1 (6 bases). This CDR3 contains 19 residues. The V and J ends lost 4 bases and 0 bases respectively, with 22 bases between them. The germline V gene has CDR1 KGHSH and CDR2 LQKENI. CDR3 region: CASSLYNSHQGYSNQPQHF. In nucleotides, the CDR3 is TGTGCCAGCTCACTATACAACAGTCACCAGGGGTATAGCAATCAGCCCCAGCATTTT.

The chain uses TRBV27 and TRBJ1-1, with TRBD1 matching 8 bases. This CDR3 comprises 14 residues. The V segment lost 5 bases and the J segment 5 bases; nucleotides outside the gene matches: 7. Germline CDR1 reads MNHEY; CDR2 reads SMNVEV (reference sequence). The CDR3 nucleotides are TGTGCCAGCAGTCTGGGACAGGCGGCAACTGAAGCTTTCTTT. It specifies CASSLGQAATEAFF.

The chain carries TRBV5-1 and TRBJ2-3, with TRBD1 matching 8 bases. Germline CDR1 is SGHRS and CDR2 is YFSETQ. The CDR3 consists of 15 residues. V was clipped by 4 bases and J by 0 bases; unmatched bases: 4. The CDR3 is CASSLWTGSTDTQYF. The CDR3 DNA sequence: TGCGCCAGCAGCCTTTGGACAGGGAGCACAGATACGCAGTATTTT.

The CDR3 region has the DNA TGTGCCAGCAGTACACCCTACAATGAGCAGTTCTTC. Translated: CASSTPYNEQFF. The chain combines TRBV25-1 with TRBJ2-1; no definite D call. The V end was cut by 5 bases, the J end by 2 bases, with 4 bases between. CDR1 MGHDK and CDR2 SYGVNS come from the germline V gene. The CDR3 sequence is 12 residues long. Complete variable domain (other parts from reference TRBV25-1 and TRBJ2-1): EADIYQTPRYLVIGTGKKITLECSQTMGHDKMYWYQQDPGMELHLIHYSYGVNSTEKGDLSSESTVSRIRTEHFPLTLESARPSHTSQYLCASSTPYNEQFFGPGTRLTVL.

The gene calls are TRBV6-5 and TRBJ1-2; D gene unclear. CDR1 and CDR2 (germline): MNHEY, SVGAGI. The CDR3 loop spans 15 amino acids. V lost 5 bases and J 4 bases, leaving 17 bases between the germline ends. The CDR3 DNA sequence: TGTGCCAGCAGTCCACGGGTCGCGCCGGCCTATGGCTACACCTTC. It yields the protein CASSPRVAPAYGYTF.